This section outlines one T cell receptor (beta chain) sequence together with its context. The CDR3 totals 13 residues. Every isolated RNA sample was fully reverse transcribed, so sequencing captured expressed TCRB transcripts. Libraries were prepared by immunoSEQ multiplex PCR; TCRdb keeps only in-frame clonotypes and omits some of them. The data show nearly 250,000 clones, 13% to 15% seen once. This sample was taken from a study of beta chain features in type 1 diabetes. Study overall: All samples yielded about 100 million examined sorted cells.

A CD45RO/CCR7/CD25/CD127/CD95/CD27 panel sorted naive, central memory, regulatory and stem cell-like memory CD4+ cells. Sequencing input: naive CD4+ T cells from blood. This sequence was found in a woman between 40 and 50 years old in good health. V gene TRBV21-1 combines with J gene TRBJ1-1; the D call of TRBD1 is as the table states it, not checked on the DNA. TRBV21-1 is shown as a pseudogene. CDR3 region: CASSVRGPTEAFF. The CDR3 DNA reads TGTGCCAGCAGCGTCAGGGGGCCTACTGAAGCTTTCTTT.